This is a list of T cell receptor beta chains from one sample in a study of T cell changes during pregnancy in multiple sclerosis. The protocol was immunoSEQ multiplex PCR, while the TCRdb copy is restricted to in-frame clones and leaves out a portion. Here the sample spans 75,000 to 95,000 clones, approximately 95% being singletons. The sample consisted of CD4+ T cells from peripheral blood mononuclear cells, taken after pregnancy. These receptors originate from a female donor with multiple sclerosis, enrolled in a pregnancy study. Each CDR3 is given with its conserved first and last residue. The D gene is left open where the match is weak. Some rows mark clone size as missing; the rest say once, few, many or name a class of expanded clone.

J gene: TRBJ1-2; CDR3 length: 16; clone size: .; D gene: TRBD1; V gene: TRBV4-2; CDR3 protein: CASSPTPGTGLYGYTF; CDR3 DNA: TGTGCCAGCAGCCCTACCCCCGGGACAGGCCTTTATGGCTACACCTTC
J gene: TRBJ2-7; CDR3 length: 20; clone size: .; D gene: TRBD2; V gene: TRBV18; CDR3 protein: CASSPLRSGLAGIRAYEQYF; CDR3 DNA: TGTGCCAGCTCACCGTTAAGGTCGGGACTAGCGGGTATAAGGGCCTACGAGCAGTACTTC
J gene: TRBJ2-7; CDR3 length: 13; clone size: .; D gene: .; V gene: TRBV7-9; CDR3 protein: CASSLERVYEQYF; CDR3 DNA: TGTGCCAGCAGCTTAGAGCGTGTCTACGAGCAGTACTTC
J gene: TRBJ2-7; CDR3 length: 15; clone size: .; D gene: .; V gene: TRBV21-1; CDR3 protein: CASSKAGRASYEQYF; CDR3 DNA: TGTGCCAGCAGCAAAGCCGGGAGAGCCTCCTACGAGCAGTACTTC
J gene: TRBJ2-5; CDR3 length: 19; clone size: .; D gene: .; V gene: TRBV21-1; CDR3 protein: CASSKGGGLAGARPETQYF; CDR3 DNA: TGTGCCAGCAGCAAAGGTGGCGGGCTAGCGGGAGCGAGACCGGAGACCCAGTACTTC
J gene: TRBJ2-6; CDR3 length: 15; clone size: .; D gene: .; V gene: TRBV11-2; CDR3 protein: CASSLVLAGANVLTF; CDR3 DNA: TGTGCCAGCAGCTTAGTGCTCGCGGGGGCCAACGTCCTGACTTTC
J gene: TRBJ2-3; CDR3 length: 16; clone size: .; D gene: TRBD2; V gene: TRBV2; CDR3 protein: CASSEALGGRDDTQYF; CDR3 DNA: TGTGCCAGCAGTGAAGCGCTAGGAGGGAGGGACGATACGCAGTATTTT
J gene: TRBJ2-2; CDR3 length: 16; clone size: .; D gene: TRBD2; V gene: TRBV25-1; CDR3 protein: CASSTRLAGYTGELFF; CDR3 DNA: TGTGCCAGCAGTACGAGACTAGCGGGGTACACCGGGGAGCTGTTTTTT
J gene: TRBJ2-3; CDR3 length: 15; clone size: .; D gene: TRBD1; V gene: TRBV28; CDR3 protein: CASRTGGKGTDTQYF; CDR3 DNA: TGTGCCAGCAGGACAGGGGGAAAGGGCACAGATACGCAGTATTTT
J gene: TRBJ2-7; CDR3 length: 12; clone size: .; D gene: TRBD1; V gene: TRBV25-1; CDR3 protein: CARAGGCDEQYF; CDR3 DNA: TGTGCCAGAGCAGGGGGTTGCGACGAGCAGTACTTC
J gene: TRBJ2-2; CDR3 length: 15; clone size: .; D gene: TRBD2; V gene: TRBV15; CDR3 protein: CATSREGLAGGELFF; CDR3 DNA: TGTGCCACCAGCAGAGAGGGACTAGCTGGCGGGGAGCTGTTTTTT
J gene: TRBJ2-7; CDR3 length: 14; clone size: .; D gene: TRBD1; V gene: TRBV19; CDR3 protein: CASSIRGQGYEQYF; CDR3 DNA: TGTGCCAGTAGTATTCGGGGACAGGGCTACGAGCAGTACTTC
J gene: TRBJ1-1; CDR3 length: 11; clone size: .; D gene: .; V gene: TRBV2; CDR3 protein: CASSPQTEAFF; CDR3 DNA: TGTGCCAGCAGTCCCCAAACTGAAGCTTTCTTT
J gene: TRBJ1-2; CDR3 length: 14; clone size: .; D gene: TRBD1; V gene: TRBV10-3; CDR3 protein: CATRTGPANYGYTF; CDR3 DNA: TGTGCCACCAGGACAGGACCAGCTAACTATGGCTACACCTTC
J gene: TRBJ2-1; CDR3 length: 14; clone size: .; D gene: TRBD1; V gene: TRBV6-5; CDR3 protein: CASRNSGQNNEQFF; CDR3 DNA: TGTGCCAGCAGGAATTCGGGACAGAACAATGAGCAGTTCTTC
J gene: TRBJ1-5; CDR3 length: 22; clone size: once; D gene: .; V gene: TRBV28; CDR3 protein: CASSLFPTKGAATGSRNQPQHF; CDR3 DNA: TGTGCCAGCAGTTTATTCCCCACGAAGGGAGCAGCAACAGGGTCTCGCAATCAGCCCCAGCATTTT
J gene: TRBJ2-2; CDR3 length: 11; clone size: .; D gene: TRBD1; V gene: TRBV29-1; CDR3 protein: CSGQGSGELFF; CDR3 DNA: TGCAGCGGACAGGGTAGCGGGGAGCTGTTTTTT
J gene: TRBJ2-7; CDR3 length: 14; clone size: .; D gene: .; V gene: TRBV19; CDR3 protein: CASSITGWAYEQYF; CDR3 DNA: TGTGCCAGTAGTATCACAGGCTGGGCCTACGAGCAGTACTTC
J gene: TRBJ2-7; CDR3 length: 15; clone size: .; D gene: .; V gene: TRBV5-6; CDR3 protein: CASSPWGRASDEQYF; CDR3 DNA: TGTGCCAGCAGCCCGTGGGGCCGAGCTTCAGACGAGCAGTACTTC
J gene: TRBJ1-5; CDR3 length: 14; clone size: .; D gene: .; V gene: TRBV5-1; CDR3 protein: CASSGADGNQPQHF; CDR3 DNA: TGCGCCAGCAGCGGAGCGGATGGCAATCAGCCCCAGCATTTT
J gene: TRBJ2-7; CDR3 length: 13; clone size: .; D gene: .; V gene: TRBV6-5; CDR3 protein: CASSQGGSYEQYF; CDR3 DNA: TGTGCCAGCTCCCAGGGGGGCTCCTACGAGCAGTACTTC
J gene: TRBJ1-1; CDR3 length: 16; clone size: .; D gene: .; V gene: TRBV25-1; CDR3 protein: CASSALRGLKNTEAFF; CDR3 DNA: TGTGCCAGCAGTGCCCTCAGGGGCCTGAAGAACACTGAAGCTTTCTTT
J gene: TRBJ2-7; CDR3 length: 16; clone size: .; D gene: TRBD1; V gene: TRBV29-1; CDR3 protein: CSVAGQGASDSYEQYF; CDR3 DNA: TGCAGCGTTGCGGGACAGGGGGCTTCGGACTCCTACGAGCAGTACTTC
J gene: TRBJ1-1; CDR3 length: 12; clone size: .; D gene: TRBD1; V gene: TRBV29-1; CDR3 protein: CSVYRGKSEAFF; CDR3 DNA: TGCAGCGTTTACAGGGGGAAGTCTGAAGCTTTCTTT
J gene: TRBJ1-2; CDR3 length: 16; clone size: .; D gene: TRBD1; V gene: TRBV7-9; CDR3 protein: CASSLDTGAIGGGYTF; CDR3 DNA: TGTGCCAGCAGCTTAGATACAGGGGCCATCGGAGGTGGCTACACCTTC
J gene: TRBJ1-4; CDR3 length: 14; clone size: .; D gene: .; V gene: TRBV7-9; CDR3 protein: CASSPSLSNEKLFF; CDR3 DNA: TGTGCCAGCAGCCCGAGTCTATCTAATGAAAAACTGTTTTTT
J gene: TRBJ2-7; CDR3 length: 13; clone size: .; D gene: .; V gene: TRBV9; CDR3 protein: CASSPTGAYEQYF; CDR3 DNA: TGTGCCAGCAGCCCGACAGGAGCCTACGAGCAGTACTTC
J gene: TRBJ1-2; CDR3 length: 12; clone size: once; D gene: .; V gene: TRBV10-3; CDR3 protein: CAISPREGGYTF; CDR3 DNA: TGTGCCATCAGCCCCAGGGAAGGTGGCTACACCTTC
J gene: TRBJ2-1; CDR3 length: 18; clone size: .; D gene: TRBD2; V gene: TRBV6-7; CDR3 protein: CASSYGSPAGGPANEQFF; CDR3 DNA: TGTGCCAGCAGTTACGGAAGCCCAGCGGGAGGGCCAGCGAATGAGCAGTTCTTC
J gene: TRBJ2-4; CDR3 length: 17; clone size: .; D gene: .; V gene: TRBV19; CDR3 protein: CASSIPGTPSFKNIQYF; CDR3 DNA: TGTGCCAGTAGTATCCCCGGGACTCCAAGTTTCAAAAACATTCAGTACTTC
J gene: TRBJ2-3; CDR3 length: 18; clone size: .; D gene: TRBD2; V gene: TRBV10-2; CDR3 protein: CASSTRRRAGGLTDTQYF; CDR3 DNA: TGCGCCAGCAGTACCAGGAGGAGAGCGGGAGGGCTGACAGATACGCAGTATTTT
J gene: TRBJ2-2; CDR3 length: 15; clone size: .; D gene: .; V gene: TRBV5-1; CDR3 protein: CASREGTVNTGELFF; CDR3 DNA: TGCGCCAGCAGAGAAGGGACTGTGAACACCGGGGAGCTGTTTTTT
J gene: TRBJ1-1; CDR3 length: 16; clone size: .; D gene: .; V gene: TRBV5-4; CDR3 protein: CASSSWVGAGGTEAFF; CDR3 DNA: TGTGCCAGCAGCTCATGGGTAGGTGCCGGGGGCACTGAAGCTTTCTTT
J gene: TRBJ2-6; CDR3 length: 14; clone size: .; D gene: .; V gene: TRBV5-1; CDR3 protein: CASAQGIGANVLTF; CDR3 DNA: TGCGCCAGCGCTCAGGGAATTGGGGCCAACGTCCTGACTTTC
J gene: TRBJ1-5; CDR3 length: 13; clone size: once; D gene: .; V gene: TRBV2; CDR3 protein: CASSGESNQPQHF; CDR3 DNA: TGTGCCAGCAGTGGAGAAAGCAATCAGCCCCAGCATTTT
J gene: TRBJ2-6; CDR3 length: 15; clone size: .; D gene: .; V gene: TRBV4-3; CDR3 protein: CASSQGGSGANVLTF; CDR3 DNA: TGCGCCAGCAGCCAAGGAGGCTCTGGGGCCAACGTCCTGACTTTC
J gene: TRBJ2-7; CDR3 length: 14; clone size: .; D gene: .; V gene: TRBV30; CDR3 protein: CAWSRRGQLYEQYF; CDR3 DNA: TGTGCCTGGAGTAGGCGAGGACAGCTCTACGAGCAGTACTTC
J gene: TRBJ2-3; CDR3 length: 16; clone size: .; D gene: TRBD2; V gene: TRBV7-9; CDR3 protein: CASSLAGGDSTDTQYF; CDR3 DNA: TGTGCCAGCAGCTTAGCGGGAGGGGACAGCACAGATACGCAGTATTTT
J gene: TRBJ2-5; CDR3 length: 15; clone size: .; D gene: .; V gene: TRBV15; CDR3 protein: CATSRDHGSQETQYF; CDR3 DNA: TGTGCCACCAGCAGAGATCACGGGAGTCAAGAGACCCAGTACTTC
J gene: TRBJ2-7; CDR3 length: 12; clone size: .; D gene: .; V gene: TRBV5-8; CDR3 protein: CASSRTDYEQYF; CDR3 DNA: TGTGCCAGCAGCAGGACAGACTACGAGCAGTACTTC
J gene: TRBJ2-1; CDR3 length: 11; clone size: .; D gene: .; V gene: TRBV28; CDR3 protein: CASSGGHEQFF; CDR3 DNA: TGTGCCAGTAGTGGGGGCCATGAGCAGTTCTTC
J gene: TRBJ2-2; CDR3 length: 17; clone size: .; D gene: .; V gene: TRBV27; CDR3 protein: CASSRSVTAANTGELFF; CDR3 DNA: TGTGCCAGCAGCCGTAGCGTTACCGCCGCGAACACCGGGGAGCTGTTTTTT
J gene: TRBJ1-2; CDR3 length: 13; clone size: .; D gene: .; V gene: TRBV9; CDR3 protein: CASSSPGINGYTF; CDR3 DNA: TGTGCCAGCAGTTCCCCAGGGATAAATGGCTACACCTTC
J gene: TRBJ2-1; CDR3 length: 14; clone size: .; D gene: .; V gene: TRBV5-6; CDR3 protein: CASSSRSSYNEQFF; CDR3 DNA: TGTGCCAGCAGTTCCCGCAGCTCCTACAATGAGCAGTTCTTC